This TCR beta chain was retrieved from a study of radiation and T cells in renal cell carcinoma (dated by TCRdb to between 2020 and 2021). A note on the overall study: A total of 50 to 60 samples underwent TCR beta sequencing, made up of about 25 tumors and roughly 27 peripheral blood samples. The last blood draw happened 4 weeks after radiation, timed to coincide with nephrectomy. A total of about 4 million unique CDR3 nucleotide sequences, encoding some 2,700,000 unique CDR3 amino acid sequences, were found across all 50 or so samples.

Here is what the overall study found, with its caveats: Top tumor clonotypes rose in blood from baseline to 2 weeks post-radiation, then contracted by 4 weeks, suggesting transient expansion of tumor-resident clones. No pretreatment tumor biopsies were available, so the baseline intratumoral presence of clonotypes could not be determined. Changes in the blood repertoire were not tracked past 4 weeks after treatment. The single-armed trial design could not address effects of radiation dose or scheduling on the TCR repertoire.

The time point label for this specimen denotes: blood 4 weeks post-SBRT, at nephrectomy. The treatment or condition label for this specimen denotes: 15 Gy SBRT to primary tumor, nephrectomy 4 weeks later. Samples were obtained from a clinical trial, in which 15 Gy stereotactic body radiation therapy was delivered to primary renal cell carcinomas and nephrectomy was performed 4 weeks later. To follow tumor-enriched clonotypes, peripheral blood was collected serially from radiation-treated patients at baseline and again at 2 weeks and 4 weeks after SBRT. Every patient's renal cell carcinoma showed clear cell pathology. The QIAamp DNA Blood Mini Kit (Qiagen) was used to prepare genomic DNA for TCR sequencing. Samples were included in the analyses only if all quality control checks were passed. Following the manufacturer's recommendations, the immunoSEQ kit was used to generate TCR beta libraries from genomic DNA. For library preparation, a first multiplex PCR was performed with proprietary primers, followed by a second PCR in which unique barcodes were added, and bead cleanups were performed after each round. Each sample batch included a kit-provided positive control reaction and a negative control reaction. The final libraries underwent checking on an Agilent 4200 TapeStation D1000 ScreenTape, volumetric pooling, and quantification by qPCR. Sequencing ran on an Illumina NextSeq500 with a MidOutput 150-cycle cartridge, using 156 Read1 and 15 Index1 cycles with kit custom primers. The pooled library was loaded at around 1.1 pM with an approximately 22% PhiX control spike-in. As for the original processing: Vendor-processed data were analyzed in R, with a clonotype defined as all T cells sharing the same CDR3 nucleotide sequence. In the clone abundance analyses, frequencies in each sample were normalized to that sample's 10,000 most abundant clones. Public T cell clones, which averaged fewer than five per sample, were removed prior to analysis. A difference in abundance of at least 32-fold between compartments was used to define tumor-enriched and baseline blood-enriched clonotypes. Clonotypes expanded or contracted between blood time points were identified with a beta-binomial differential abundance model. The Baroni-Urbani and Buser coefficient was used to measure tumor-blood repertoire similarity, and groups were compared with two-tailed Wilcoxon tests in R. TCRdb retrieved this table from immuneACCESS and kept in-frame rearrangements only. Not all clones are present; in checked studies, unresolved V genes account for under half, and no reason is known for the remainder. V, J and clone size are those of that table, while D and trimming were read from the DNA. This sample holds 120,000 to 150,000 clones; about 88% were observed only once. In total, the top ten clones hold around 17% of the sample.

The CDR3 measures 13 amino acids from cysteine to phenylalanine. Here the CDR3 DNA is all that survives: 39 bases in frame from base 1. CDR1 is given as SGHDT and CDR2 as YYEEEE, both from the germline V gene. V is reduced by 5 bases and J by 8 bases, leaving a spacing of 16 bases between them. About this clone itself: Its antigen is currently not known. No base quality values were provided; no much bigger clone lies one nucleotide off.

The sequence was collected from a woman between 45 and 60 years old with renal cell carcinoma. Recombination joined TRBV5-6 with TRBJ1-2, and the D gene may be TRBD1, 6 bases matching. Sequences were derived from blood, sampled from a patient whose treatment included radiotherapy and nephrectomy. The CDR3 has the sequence CASRQQGWGGYTF. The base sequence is TGTGCCAGCAGACAGCAGGGGTGGGGCGGCTACACCTTC.